This TCR beta chain emerged from a study of blood T cell repertoires in COVID-19. Study information: COVID-19 samples, acute and convalescent, were from the United States, Italy and Spain. T cells, B-cell-depleted T cells, or PBMCs provided the cDNA or gDNA that served as material.

Original processing methods: Using reference gene primer amplification, nucleated cell counts were estimated. The table came from immunoSEQ multiplex PCR; TCRdb's copy has only in-frame clones and leaves some out. The V and J calls and clone size are taken from that table; D and trimming were inferred from the DNA. The sample records 300,000 to 350,000 clones, roughly 88% being singletons. V dropped 2 bases and J dropped 14 bases, with 13 bases sitting between them. Per the germline V gene, CDR1 is SGHTA and CDR2 is FQGNSA. CDR3 length: 13 residues. The sequence was obtained from a woman under 40 with COVID-19, enrolled during active disease. This chain joins TRBV7-2 and TRBJ1-6; a possible D gene is TRBD1 (5 bases). The sample was peripheral blood. CDR3 in amino acids: CASSLRQPATLHF. CDR3 DNA: TGTGCCAGCAGCTTACGACAGCCTGCAACCCTCCACTTT.